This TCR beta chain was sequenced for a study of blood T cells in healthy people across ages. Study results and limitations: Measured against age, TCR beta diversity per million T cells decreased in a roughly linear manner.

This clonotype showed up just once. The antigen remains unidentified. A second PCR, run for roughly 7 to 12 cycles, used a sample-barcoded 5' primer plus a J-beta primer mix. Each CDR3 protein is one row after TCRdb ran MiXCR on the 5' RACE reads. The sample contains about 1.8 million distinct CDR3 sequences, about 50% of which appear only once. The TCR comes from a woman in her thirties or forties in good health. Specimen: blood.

The CDR3 sequence is CASSLASGGTYNEQYF. For the CDR3, the DNA is TGCGCCAGCAGCTTGGCCTCAGGGGGTACCTACAATGAGCAGTACTTC. The chain has TRBV5-1 and TRBJ2-1; 7 nucleotides line up with TRBD1. The assigned J gene may be wrong: the sequence end matches TRBJ2-7 better. Germline loops: CDR1 SGHRS, CDR2 YFSETQ. There are 16 residues in the CDR3.